A selection of T cell receptor beta chains follows, all from one sample in a study of T cells after yellow fever vaccination. TCRdb called the 5' RACE reads again in MiXCR, with one record for every CDR3 protein. Of 200,000 to 250,000 distinct CDR3 sequences in the sample, 6.5% to 8.5% were seen once. The source was CD4+ T cells sorted from PBMCs, collected 15 days after the yellow fever booster vaccination. The receptors shown here come from a man aged 25 to 45 who received the YFV17D yellow fever vaccine. CDR3s include the opening cysteine and the closing phenylalanine or tryptophan. The D gene is left open where the match is weak. Clone size is given for some rows only: seen once, a few or many times, or a class if the clone is expanded.

DNA: TGCAGTGCCGCCGGTCAAGAGACCCAGTACTTC
CDR3: CSAAGQETQYF
D: NA
size: few
V: TRBV20-1
J: TRBJ2-5

DNA: TGCAGCGCCCGAAAGGGGGCCGGCAGGACGGCGCAGTATTTT
CDR3: CSARKGAGRTAQYF
D: TRBD1
size: few
V: TRBV20-1
J: TRBJ2-3

DNA: TGCAGTGCTAGTGGGACAACTGGTGAAAAACTGTTTTTT
CDR3: CSASGTTGEKLFF
D: NA
size: NA
V: TRBV20-1
J: TRBJ1-4

DNA: TGTGCCAGCAGCCAAGAAAGCAAGGTGTCACCCCTCCACTTT
CDR3: CASSQESKVSPLHF
D: NA
size: NA
V: TRBV14
J: TRBJ1-6

DNA: TGTGCCAGCAGTACTAGCGGGAGGGTTACAGAGACCCAGTACTTC
CDR3: CASSTSGRVTETQYF
D: TRBD2
size: NA
V: TRBV27
J: TRBJ2-5

DNA: TGTGCCAGCAGCGGGGGAGGCGGGGGCCCTCGAGCGGTTGAGCAGTTCTTC
CDR3: CASSGGGGGPRAVEQFF
D: NA
size: few
V: TRBV9
J: TRBJ2-1

DNA: TGTGCCAGCAGCGTCTCTTGGACAGACACTGAAGCTTTCTTT
CDR3: CASSVSWTDTEAFF
D: NA
size: few
V: TRBV9
J: TRBJ1-1

DNA: TGCAGTGCCCTTATCGGGAGGGGCTACGAGCAGTACTTC
CDR3: CSALIGRGYEQYF
D: TRBD2
size: NA
V: TRBV20-1
J: TRBJ2-7

DNA: TGCGCCAGCAGCTCCGGACTAGCGGGAGACACTGAGCAGTTCTTC
CDR3: CASSSGLAGDTEQFF
D: TRBD2
size: many
V: TRBV5-1
J: TRBJ2-1

DNA: TGTGCCAGCATCCGGGACAGGTCTATGGATACGCAGTATTTT
CDR3: CASIRDRSMDTQYF
D: TRBD1
size: few
V: TRBV11-2
J: TRBJ2-3

DNA: TGTGCCAGCTCACCACCGACAGGGATGGAGTCGGAGACCCAGTACTTC
CDR3: CASSPPTGMESETQYF
D: TRBD1
size: NA
V: TRBV18
J: TRBJ2-5

DNA: TGTGCCAGCAGTTGGGAAAGGGGCCTAGGAGGATACAATGAGCAGTTCTTC
CDR3: CASSWERGLGGYNEQFF
D: NA
size: NA
V: TRBV12-3/TRBV12-4
J: TRBJ2-1

DNA: TGTGCCAGCAGTTACGTCGCAGGGGGGGGCAATGAGCAGTTCTTC
CDR3: CASSYVAGGGNEQFF
D: NA
size: few
V: TRBV6-5
J: TRBJ2-1

DNA: TGTGCCATAAGATCGACTGGCGATTCAGATACGCAGTATTTT
CDR3: CAIRSTGDSDTQYF
D: NA
size: many
V: TRBV10-3
J: TRBJ2-3

DNA: TGTGCCAGCAGCCAAGAAGGCCTAGGTGGGCTGGGTCAGTACTTC
CDR3: CASSQEGLGGLGQYF
D: NA
size: few
V: TRBV4-2
J: TRBJ2-4

DNA: TGTGCCAGCAGCTTAGCGGGAGGGGCCCTCCTAGATACGCAGTATTTT
CDR3: CASSLAGGALLDTQYF
D: TRBD2
size: few
V: TRBV7-9
J: TRBJ2-3

DNA: TGTGCCAGCAGTGTAGGGCCCTACGGCACTGCAGATACGCAGTATTTT
CDR3: CASSVGPYGTADTQYF
D: NA
size: many
V: TRBV6-4
J: TRBJ2-3

DNA: TGTGCCAGCAGTTACTCCCCCCGGGTTCAAAAACTGTTTTTT
CDR3: CASSYSPRVQKLFF
D: NA
size: NA
V: TRBV6-5
J: TRBJ1-4

DNA: TGTGCCAGCGCCCCGTTTCGGGGGCTCTCCTCCTACGAGCAGTACTTC
CDR3: CASAPFRGLSSYEQYF
D: NA
size: few
V: TRBV6-5
J: TRBJ2-7

DNA: TGTGCCATCAGTGGCCCTGAAGGGTCTAGCGGGATTATCTATGAGCAGTTCTTC
CDR3: CAISGPEGSSGIIYEQFF
D: TRBD2
size: many
V: TRBV10-3
J: TRBJ2-1

DNA: TGTGCCAGCAGCCAAATACTTCAGGAGACCCAGTACTTC
CDR3: CASSQILQETQYF
D: NA
size: many
V: TRBV3-1
J: TRBJ2-5

DNA: TGTGCCACCAGTGACGCGGGACTAGCGGGACCCACAGATACGCAGTATTTT
CDR3: CATSDAGLAGPTDTQYF
D: TRBD2
size: NA
V: TRBV24-1
J: TRBJ2-3

DNA: TGTGCCAGCAGGGGGGGTCTAACTCTGCAAGAGACCCAGTACTTC
CDR3: CASRGGLTLQETQYF
D: NA
size: few
V: TRBV2
J: TRBJ2-5

DNA: TGCAGCGCCCGGACTAGCGGCACAGATACGCAGTATTTT
CDR3: CSARTSGTDTQYF
D: TRBD2
size: many
V: TRBV29-1
J: TRBJ2-3

DNA: TGTGCCAGCAGTTACTCAGCCGGACGAGACTATGGCTACACCTTC
CDR3: CASSYSAGRDYGYTF
D: NA
size: many
V: TRBV6-5
J: TRBJ1-2

DNA: TGCAGCGTTGGCCTGGTGATGGCCGGCGAGCAGTACTTC
CDR3: CSVGLVMAGEQYF
D: NA
size: few
V: TRBV29-1
J: TRBJ2-7

DNA: TGCAGTGCTCCCCCGCGGGGCAGGCCCTACGAGCAGTACTTC
CDR3: CSAPPRGRPYEQYF
D: NA
size: many
V: TRBV20-1
J: TRBJ2-7

DNA: TGTGCCAGCAGCCCACGAACAGGGTCGGCCGGCGAGCAGTACTTC
CDR3: CASSPRTGSAGEQYF
D: NA
size: NA
V: TRBV9
J: TRBJ2-7

DNA: TGTGCCAGCAGACCCTTAAGCGAGGCCAAAAACATTCAGTACTTC
CDR3: CASRPLSEAKNIQYF
D: NA
size: many
V: TRBV12-3/TRBV12-4
J: TRBJ2-4

DNA: TGCGCCAGCAGTCAGGCCCACTCCGCCTACAATGAGCAGTTCTTC
CDR3: CASSQAHSAYNEQFF
D: NA
size: NA
V: TRBV23-1
J: TRBJ2-1

DNA: TGCAGCGTTGAAGTCATGGGGGACGAGCAGTACTTC
CDR3: CSVEVMGDEQYF
D: NA
size: many
V: TRBV29-1
J: TRBJ2-7

DNA: TGTGCCAGCAGCTTGGACAGGGGGTTCAACGAGCAGTACTTC
CDR3: CASSLDRGFNEQYF
D: TRBD1
size: few
V: TRBV5-6
J: TRBJ2-7

DNA: TGTGCCAGCAGCCGAGCCGGGACAATTAGCAATCAGCCCCAGCATTTT
CDR3: CASSRAGTISNQPQHF
D: NA
size: NA
V: TRBV6-5
J: TRBJ1-5

DNA: TGTGCCTGGAACCCGGCGGGAGGAGAGACCCAGTACTTC
CDR3: CAWNPAGGETQYF
D: TRBD2
size: many
V: TRBV30
J: TRBJ2-5

DNA: TGCGCCAGCACCTTCTTGGCGGGAGCTTCCTACGAGCAGTACTTC
CDR3: CASTFLAGASYEQYF
D: TRBD2
size: NA
V: TRBV10-2
J: TRBJ2-7

DNA: TGTGCCAGCGAGAGAATCCTGAACACTGAAGCTTTCTTT
CDR3: CASERILNTEAFF
D: NA
size: few
V: TRBV28
J: TRBJ1-1

DNA: TGTGCCAGCACCTGGGACAGGAATTCACCCCTCCACTTT
CDR3: CASTWDRNSPLHF
D: TRBD1
size: few
V: TRBV12-3/TRBV12-4
J: TRBJ1-6

DNA: TGTGCCAGCTCCCCCAGGGGAGAAGGGACTAACGAGCAGTACTTC
CDR3: CASSPRGEGTNEQYF
D: NA
size: NA
V: TRBV18
J: TRBJ2-7

DNA: TGCAGTGCTCTGGGACAGGGACAATCCGAGCAGTACTTC
CDR3: CSALGQGQSEQYF
D: TRBD1
size: many
V: TRBV20-1
J: TRBJ2-7

DNA: TGTGCCATCAGAGACACCCCGGGTCGGACGGGCTTATCCGGAAAACGCACAGATACGCAGTATTTT
CDR3: CAIRDTPGRTGLSGKRTDTQYF
D: NA
size: few
V: TRBV10-3
J: TRBJ2-3

DNA: TGCGCCAGCAGCCCGTCATCCACCCCCCAAGGAGAGCAGTTCTTC
CDR3: CASSPSSTPQGEQFF
D: NA
size: many
V: TRBV5-1
J: TRBJ2-1

DNA: TGTGCCAGCAGTTTAAGTCCAGTCGGGGCGATCTCTGGCTACACCTTC
CDR3: CASSLSPVGAISGYTF
D: NA
size: few
V: TRBV27
J: TRBJ1-2

DNA: TGTGCCAGCAGCACCGCAGGGTCGAACAATGAGCAGTTCTTC
CDR3: CASSTAGSNNEQFF
D: NA
size: many
V: TRBV7-9
J: TRBJ2-1

DNA: TGCGCCAGCAGCTTCGGGGGTGACACTGAAGCTTTCTTT
CDR3: CASSFGGDTEAFF
D: NA
size: many
V: TRBV5-1
J: TRBJ1-1

DNA: TGTGCCACCAGTGGGCTGGGACATAGACAGGATGAGCAGTTCTTC
CDR3: CATSGLGHRQDEQFF
D: NA
size: NA
V: TRBV24-1
J: TRBJ2-1

DNA: TGTGCCATCAACGAGGGCGTCCAGGGGTCACCCCTCCACTTT
CDR3: CAINEGVQGSPLHF
D: NA
size: few
V: TRBV10-3
J: TRBJ1-6

DNA: TGTGCCAGCTCACAACGTGACCTGAACAGGGTTGAGACCCAGTACTTC
CDR3: CASSQRDLNRVETQYF
D: NA
size: few
V: TRBV18
J: TRBJ2-5

DNA: TGTGCCAGCAGCCCAAACGGACTAGCGGGAATGAATGAGCAGTTCTTC
CDR3: CASSPNGLAGMNEQFF
D: TRBD2
size: NA
V: TRBV5-4
J: TRBJ2-1

DNA: TGTGCCAGCAGCCGGGGGACAGGGAGGTACAATCAGCCCCAGCATTTT
CDR3: CASSRGTGRYNQPQHF
D: TRBD1
size: few
V: TRBV3-1
J: TRBJ1-5

DNA: TGTGCCAGCAGCCCTCACTCCCAAGAGACCCAGTACTTC
CDR3: CASSPHSQETQYF
D: NA
size: many
V: TRBV9
J: TRBJ2-5

DNA: TGCGCCAGCAGTAGTCTGGGGAGCAGTGAGGCCGGGGAGCTGTTTTTT
CDR3: CASSSLGSSEAGELFF
D: NA
size: many
V: TRBV5-1
J: TRBJ2-2

DNA: TGTGCCAGCAGGGATGAAGTCCCATATACGCAGTATTTT
CDR3: CASRDEVPYTQYF
D: NA
size: many
V: TRBV5-4
J: TRBJ2-3

DNA: TGTGCCAGCAGCATGGGGGGCCGAAGGAACACTGAAGCTTTCTTT
CDR3: CASSMGGRRNTEAFF
D: NA
size: few
V: TRBV5-4
J: TRBJ1-1

DNA: TGCAGTGCTAAGGGCAGGGGCGGAGAGAGGAACGAGCAGTACTTC
CDR3: CSAKGRGGERNEQYF
D: NA
size: many
V: TRBV20-1
J: TRBJ2-7

DNA: TGCAGTGCTAGTCACACAGGGCAAGAGACCCAGTACTTC
CDR3: CSASHTGQETQYF
D: NA
size: many
V: TRBV20-1
J: TRBJ2-5

DNA: TGTGCCAGCAGCCAACAGACCGCCGGGGCGCAGTATTTT
CDR3: CASSQQTAGAQYF
D: NA
size: few
V: TRBV7-6
J: TRBJ2-3

DNA: TGTGCCAGCAGCTTAACCCGACAGAACAATGAGCAGTTCTTC
CDR3: CASSLTRQNNEQFF
D: NA
size: few
V: TRBV7-9
J: TRBJ2-1

DNA: TGCAGTGCTAGCGAATCGGGACAGAACTACGAGCAGTACTTC
CDR3: CSASESGQNYEQYF
D: TRBD1
size: few
V: TRBV20-1
J: TRBJ2-7